This TCR beta chain originates from a study of blood T cell repertoires in COVID-19. Original data processing: Estimation of nucleated cell counts was performed using reference gene primer amplification. Method: immunoSEQ multiplex PCR; TCRdb's copy keeps in-frame clones and lacks some. From that table come the V and J calls and clone size; the DNA was used to work out D and trimming. This sample has over 50,000 clones, with 84% found just once. The CDR3 is made up of 12 amino acids. Trimming cost V 7 bases and J 8 bases; bases outside gene matches: 6. The germline V gene has CDR1 LNHDA and CDR2 SQIVND (reference sequence).

The sequence was collected from a man between 60 and 75 years old with COVID-19, enrolled during active disease. The J gene is TRBJ1-1, the V gene TRBV19, with TRBD1 identical over 8 bases. Sample: peripheral blood. In DNA form, the CDR3 reads TGTGCCAGTACCTTGGACAGGGTGGAAGCTTTCTTT. The encoded protein is CASTLDRVEAFF.